The 12 T cell receptor beta chains below come from one sample, sequenced in a study of yellow fever vaccine responses in identical twins. TCRdb reanalysed the RT-PCR reads using MiXCR and keeps one entry per CDR3 protein. The sample shows approximately 33,000 distinct CDR3 sequences, roughly 60% of them seen only once. The sample consisted of T cells from blood (PBMCs), unsorted or a sorted subset (not recorded which), taken before or after yellow fever vaccination (not recorded which). The receptor source for this set is a woman aged 18-29 years who received the yellow fever vaccine.

This rearrangement joins TRBV2 to TRBJ2-7; D call uncertain. V lost 11 bases, J lost 4 bases, and 15 bases lay in between. This CDR3 is 12 amino acids long. Germline CDR1 reads SNHLY; CDR2 reads FYNNEI. CDR3 in DNA: TGTGCCCGGGTCGGCAGAACTTACGAGCAGTACTTC. Translation gives CARVGRTYEQYF.

V usage is TRBV29-1 and J usage is TRBJ2-1; D is ambiguous. V was cut by 1 base and J by 2 bases, with 12 bases left in between. CDR3 length: 15 residues. Germline values: CDR1 SQVTM, CDR2 ANQGSEA. The CDR3 nucleotides read TGCAGCGTTGAAGGCAGCTCACGCACCTACAATGAGCAGTTCTTC. Translation: CSVEGSSRTYNEQFF.

The chain uses TRBV10-2 and TRBJ2-2; 7 bases align to TRBD1. Germline values: CDR1 WSHSY, CDR2 SAAADI. The V segment lost 1 base and the J segment 6 bases; nucleotides outside the gene matches: 2. The length of the CDR3 is 14 residues. The CDR3 sequence: CASSEFQGAGELFF. The DNA of the CDR3 is TGCGCCAGCAGTGAGTTCCAGGGGGCCGGGGAGCTGTTTTTT.

In this sample, this clonotype turned up once. The chain carries TRBV18 and TRBJ2-7; D gene uncertain. CDR3 length: 13 amino acids. In germline, CDR1 is KGHSH, CDR2 LQKENI. The V and J ends lost 6 bases and 6 bases respectively, with 15 bases between them. The CDR3 nucleotides are TGTGCCAGCTCCCACACAGTCGACGGCGAGCAGTACGTC. Its translation: CASSHTVDGEQYV.

The gene calls are TRBV25-1 and TRBJ1-6; TRBD1 might be the D (6 bases). V lost 2 bases and J lost 7, with 12 bases in between. The CDR3 has 15 residues. Per germline, CDR1 MGHDK and CDR2 SYGVNS. CDR3 DNA sequence: TGTGCCAGCAGTGAACTGTTGGGGGCCAATTCACCCCTCCACTTT. Its translation: CASSELLGANSPLHF.

This chain connects TRBV5-1 to TRBJ2-6, with 12 bases fitting TRBD1. The CDR3 covers 18 residues. Germline loops: CDR1 SGHRS, CDR2 YFSETQ. V lost 2 bases and J lost 3; bases outside the gene matches: 6. CDR3 residues: CASSFVGQGAGGANVLTF. As DNA, the CDR3 is TGCGCCAGCAGCTTCGTGGGACAGGGGGCCGGTGGGGCCAACGTCCTGACTTTC.

V usage is TRBV3-1 and J usage is TRBJ2-5; D unresolved. This CDR3 region has 14 residues. V was shortened by 0 bases and J by 6 bases, with 11 bases between the two germline ends. Looked up from germline, CDR1 is LGHDT and CDR2 is YNNKEL (reference sequence). CDR3 sequence: CASSQEGGLKTQYF. In DNA form, the CDR3 reads TGTGCCAGCAGCCAAGAGGGCGGTCTTAAGACCCAGTACTTC.

This clonotype was counted a few times. The chain couples TRBV3-1 to TRBJ1-6, with D unresolved. This CDR3 has 15 amino acids. Germline loops: CDR1 LGHDT, CDR2 YNNKEL (reference sequence). V lost 0 bases and J lost 6, with 9 bases in between. The CDR3 DNA sequence: TGTGCCAGCAGCCAAGATCAACAGACTAATTCACCCCTCCACTTT. Protein product: CASSQDQQTNSPLHF.

The CDR3 spells CASSQDSRGRYYEQYF. The CDR3 DNA is TGTGCCAGCAGCCAAGATTCCCGGGGACGATATTACGAGCAGTACTTC. The rearrangement links TRBV3-1 to TRBJ2-7, with D perhaps assigned TRBD1 or TRBD2 (5 bases each). The CDR3 has 16 residues. V shed 0 bases and J shed 4 bases, with 16 bases lying between them. CDR1 and CDR2 from the germline V gene are LGHDT and YNNKEL (reference sequence).

This sequence joins TRBV18 and TRBJ2-3; a possible D gene is TRBD1 (5 bases). Deletions cut 3 bases from V and 6 bases from J, with 13 bases between. Germline CDR1 reads KGHSH; CDR2 reads LQKENI. The CDR3 runs 14 residues. The CDR3 sequence is CASSPATASDTQYF. DNA for the CDR3: TGTGCCAGCTCACCCGCGACAGCCTCGGATACGCAGTATTTT.

The chain uses TRBV18 and TRBJ2-5; 7 positions agree with TRBD1. CDR1 KGHSH and CDR2 LQKENI come from the germline V gene. The V segment lost 4 bases and the J segment 5 bases; nucleotides outside the gene matches: 7. The length of the CDR3 is 14 residues. The CDR3 loop is CASSLRTGTETQYF. DNA for the CDR3: TGTGCCAGCTCACTACGGACAGGTACCGAGACCCAGTACTTC.

The rearrangement joins TRBV27 to TRBJ2-7; 7 bases fit TRBD1. Trimming removed 1 base from V and 2 bases from J; junction bases left unmatched: 2. The germline V gene encodes CDR1 MNHEY and CDR2 SMNVEV (reference sequence). The CDR3 is 14 residues long. CDR3 coding DNA: TGTGCCAGCAGTTTATTCGGACAGGCCTACGAGCAGTACTTC. Residues: CASSLFGQAYEQYF.